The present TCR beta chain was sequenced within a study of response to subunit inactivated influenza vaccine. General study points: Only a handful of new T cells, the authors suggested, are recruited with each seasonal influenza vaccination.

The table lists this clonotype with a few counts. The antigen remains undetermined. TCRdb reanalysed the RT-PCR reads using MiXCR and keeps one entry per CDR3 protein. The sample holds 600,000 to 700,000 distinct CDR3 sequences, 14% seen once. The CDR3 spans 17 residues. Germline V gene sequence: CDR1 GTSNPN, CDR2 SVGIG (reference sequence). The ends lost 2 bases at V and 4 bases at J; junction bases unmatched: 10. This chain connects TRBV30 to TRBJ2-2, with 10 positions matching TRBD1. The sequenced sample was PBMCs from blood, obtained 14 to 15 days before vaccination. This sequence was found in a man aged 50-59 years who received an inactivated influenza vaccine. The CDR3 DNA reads TGTGCCTGGAGTTGGGGGGACAGGGGCTTCCTCACCGGGGAGCTGTTTTTT. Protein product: CAWSWGDRGFLTGELFF.